The 20 T cell receptor beta chains below come from one sample, sequenced in a study of T-cell memory formation after mild COVID-19 (dated by TCRdb to about 2021). The library relied on 5' RACE. Sequenced on an Illumina NovaSeq 6000. TCRdb ran its own pipeline on the public reads, namely fastp trimming at Q25 and MiXCR clone calling, and kept in-frame beta chains. Each CDR3 protein appears once, grouped with its most common genes and DNA. The sample table shows some 150,000 distinct CDR3 sequences, and over 6% are seen once. In total, the top ten clones hold approximately 2% of the sample. The sample taken for sequencing was PBMCs or a T cell subset sorted from them (not recorded which). All receptors come from an adult woman who had mild COVID-19 (a few samples of this study predate the infection). The sample titles of this study are shuffled in the database, so cell type and time point are left out; the donor was told from shared clones.

This clonotype was observed many times. The chain recombines TRBV24-1 with TRBJ2-1; 8 bases match TRBD1. This CDR3 has 17 amino acids. V lost 5 bases and J lost 0; bases outside the gene matches: 8. The germline V gene encodes CDR1 KGHDR and CDR2 SFDVKD. In DNA form, the CDR3 reads TGTGCCACCAGTGGCCCTGACAGGGGTAGCTCCTACAATGAGCAGTTCTTC. This sequence encodes CATSGPDRGSSYNEQFF.

This clonotype was counted at least ten times. The J gene is TRBJ1-2, the V gene TRBV7-2, with D possibly TRBD1 on 5 matching bases. CDR1 and CDR2 (germline): SGHTA, FQGNSA. V was trimmed by 5 bases and J by 4 bases, leaving 17 bases between them. CDR3 size: 15 residues. CDR3 protein: CASSPIQIGGYGYTF. As DNA, the CDR3 is TGTGCCAGCAGCCCTATACAGATTGGGGGCTATGGCTACACCTTC.

This clonotype has more than one count but fewer than ten. This chain connects TRBV5-1 to TRBJ2-7, with 14 positions matching TRBD2. With V trimmed by 3 bases and J by 6 bases, 5 bases remained unmatched. The length of the CDR3 is 15 residues. Germline V gene data show CDR1 as SGHRS and CDR2 as YFSETQ. CDR3 amino acids: CASSSGTSGSGEQYF. CDR3 bases: TGCGCCAGCAGCTCGGGGACTAGCGGGAGTGGCGAGCAGTACTTC.

The rearrangement links TRBV20-1 to TRBJ2-6; D gene unclear. V was shortened by 0 bases and J by 0 bases, with 9 bases between the two germline ends. Germline V gives CDR1 DFQATT, CDR2 SNEGSKA (reference sequence). The CDR3 is 16 amino acids. CDR3 bases: TGCAGTGCTAGAGAGGGCAGCCACTCTGGGGCCAACGTCCTGACTTTC. Translation gives CSAREGSHSGANVLTF.

V and J are TRBV12-3 or TRBV12-4 and TRBJ1-3; TRBD1 is a possible D gene (5 bases). The CDR3 runs to 18 residues. V was pared by 5 bases and J by 3 bases, with 23 bases between. CDR3 nucleotide sequence: TGTGCCAGCAGTCCCCCGGCCCCCGGACCTCAGGGTGGAAACACCATATATTTT. This translates into CASSPPAPGPQGGNTIYF.

This clonotype was seen at least ten times. The V call is TRBV20-1, the J call TRBJ2-1; TRBD2 agrees at 9 bases. The V segment lost 7 bases and the J segment 4 bases; nucleotides outside the gene matches: 2. This CDR3 is built from 12 residues. Germline V lookup: CDR1 DFQATT, CDR2 SNEGSKA (reference sequence). The CDR3 loop reads CSVTSGYNEQFF. The CDR3, as DNA: TGCAGTGTGACTAGCGGTTACAATGAGCAGTTCTTC.

The rearrangement joins TRBV27 to TRBJ2-1, with a possible D match to TRBD2 (6 bases). The CDR3 extends over 13 amino acids. From germline, CDR1 is MNHEY and CDR2 SMNVEV (reference sequence). V was pared by 10 bases and J by 10 bases, with 20 bases between. The CDR3 is CATREWDFREQFF. The CDR3 DNA is TGTGCCACCCGAGAATGGGACTTCCGAGAGCAGTTCTTC.

This chain links TRBV10-3 with TRBJ1-4; TRBD1 is a possible D gene (6 bases). V was pared by 0 bases and J by 3 bases, with 8 bases between. This CDR3 region has 15 residues. Germline V gene data show CDR1 as ENHRY and CDR2 as SYGVKD. Written as DNA, the CDR3 is TGTGCCATCAGTGAGTCGGGGGGCTCTAATGAAAAACTGTTTTTT. It specifies CAISESGGSNEKLFF.

In its sample, this clonotype was seen many times. J is TRBJ2-3 and V is TRBV7-2, with 12 positions matching TRBD2. The trim removed 7 bases at V and 3 bases at J, leaving 8 bases unmatched. This CDR3 contains 16 residues. Germline V gene data show CDR1 as SGHTA and CDR2 as FQGNSA. Here the CDR3 reads CASNLAGGPGTDTQYF. CDR3 coding DNA: TGTGCCAGCAACCTAGCGGGAGGGCCGGGGACAGATACGCAGTATTTT.

This clonotype was counted only a few times. J is TRBJ2-2 and V is TRBV19; D uncertain. The V gene's germline CDR1 is LNHDA and CDR2 SQIVND (reference sequence). This CDR3 contains 14 residues. Trimming took off 4 bases at V and 5 bases at J, with 11 bases between the two ends. The CDR3 reads CASSTTSRTGELFF. The CDR3 bases are TGTGCCAGTAGTACAACCTCGCGAACCGGGGAGCTGTTTTTT.

This clonotype was seen a handful of times. The V call is TRBV18, the J call TRBJ1-2, with 9 positions matching TRBD1. Unmatched junction bases numbered 2, after V lost 5 bases and J lost 4 bases. The CDR3 runs 13 residues. Germline-derived CDR1 and CDR2 are KGHSH and LQKENI. This CDR3 is CASSTGGGYGYTF. In DNA form, the CDR3 reads TGTGCCAGCTCAACAGGGGGCGGCTATGGCTACACCTTC.

This clonotype was seen only a few times. CDR3 bases: TGCAGCGTTGAAGTACTAGCGGGAGAGCAGTACTTC. It yields the protein CSVEVLAGEQYF. The chain joins TRBV29-1 to TRBJ2-7; 10 bases match TRBD2. V trimming: 1 base; J trimming: 7 bases; junction bases outside the gene matches: 1. In germline, CDR1 is SQVTM, CDR2 ANQGSEA. CDR3 size: 12 residues.

This clonotype appeared many times. V usage is TRBV24-1 and J usage is TRBJ2-1; D might be TRBD2 (6 bases). The CDR3 runs 16 residues. In germline, CDR1 is KGHDR, CDR2 SFDVKD. The V and J ends lost 5 bases and 6 bases respectively, with 19 bases between them. The CDR3 DNA follows: TGTGCCACCAGTGGCCCGAGTGTGTACGGGGGCAATGAGCAGTTCTTC. Translated, it gives CATSGPSVYGGNEQFF.

This clonotype was seen at least ten times. V gene TRBV4-1 combines with J gene TRBJ2-7; maybe TRBD2 (6 bases). CDR1 and CDR2 (germline): MGHRA, YSYEKL. The CDR3 consists of 15 residues. Trimming removed 1 base at V and 2 bases at J, with 12 bases between. CDR3 region: CASSQAAGTPYEQYF. The CDR3 nucleotides read TGCGCCAGCAGCCAAGCGGCGGGGACCCCCTACGAGCAGTACTTC.

CDR3: CSARYRGRDGSLHF. DNA for the CDR3: TGCAGTGCTAGATACAGGGGGCGAGATGGCTCCCTCCACTTT. The J gene is TRBJ1-6, the V gene TRBV20-1; TRBD1 aligns across 9 bases. The CDR3 runs to 14 residues. The germline V gene has CDR1 DFQATT and CDR2 SNEGSKA (reference sequence). Losses at the gene ends were 2 bases for V and 14 bases for J; bases not matched to a gene: 10.

The sample holds many counts of this clonotype. V is TRBV20-1 and J is TRBJ2-7, with a possible D match to TRBD1 (5 bases). The CDR3 totals 14 residues. Trimming removed 3 bases from V and 0 bases from J, with 12 bases in between. The germline V gene has CDR1 DFQATT and CDR2 SNEGSKA (reference sequence). The chain's CDR3 is CSASKGPRSYEQYF. As DNA, the CDR3 is TGCAGTGCTAGTAAGGGGCCCCGCTCCTACGAGCAGTACTTC.

The table lists this clonotype with many counts. The rearrangement joins TRBV20-1 to TRBJ1-1; D uncertain. V lost 7 bases and J 9 bases, leaving 15 bases between the germline ends. The V gene's germline CDR1 is DFQATT and CDR2 SNEGSKA (reference sequence). The length of the CDR3 is 11 residues. CDR3 protein: CSVRDPPKAFF. The CDR3 bases are TGCAGTGTTCGTGACCCGCCTAAAGCTTTCTTT.

This clonotype was recorded at least ten times. The V and J genes are TRBV5-5 and TRBJ1-4; TRBD1 matches at 9 bases. Germline V gives CDR1 SGHKS, CDR2 YYEKEE (reference sequence). V lost 0 bases, J lost 4 bases, and 4 bases stayed unmatched. The CDR3 contains 16 residues. In DNA form, the CDR3 reads TGTGCCAGCAGCTTGGGGACAGGGGTCCTTAATGAAAAACTGTTTTTT. Translating it yields CASSLGTGVLNEKLFF. Looking up the rest from reference TRBV5-5 and TRBJ1-4 gives the full variable domain: DAGVTQSPTHLIKTRGQQVTLRCSPISGHKSVSWYQQVLGQGPQFIFQYYEKEERGRGNFPDRFSARQFPNYSSELNVNALLLGDSALYLCASSLGTGVLNEKLFFGSGTQLSVL.

This clonotype was seen more than once but under ten times. The chain combines TRBV9 with TRBJ1-3, with D tentatively TRBD1 (6 bases). The germline gives CDR1 SGDLS, CDR2 YYNGEE. V gave up 4 bases and J gave up 2 bases, with 19 bases separating them. The CDR3 has 17 amino acids. In DNA, the CDR3 is TGTGCCAGCAGCTTCAGCGCCGGGACACCAACTGGAAACACCATATATTTT. Translation: CASSFSAGTPTGNTIYF.

The V and J genes are TRBV24-1 and TRBJ2-7; TRBD1 might be the D (6 bases). The CDR3 loop spans 15 amino acids. Trimming shortened V by 7 bases and J by 3 bases, and 18 bases separated the two germline ends. CDR1 is KGHDR, CDR2 SFDVKD, per germline. The CDR3, as DNA: TGTGCCACCAGGGGTACCACAGGGAACAACTACGAGCAGTACTTC. It is translated as CATRGTTGNNYEQYF.